The sequence of this TCR beta chain was determined in a study of cytomegalovirus exposure and HLA in healthy donors. Primers: 60 Vbeta forward and 13 Jbeta reverse. The data were produced by immunoSEQ multiplex PCR, yet TCRdb's version contains in-frame clones alone and is incomplete. In the table there are about 140,000 clones, roughly 80% of which are singletons. The CDR3 totals 12 residues. Germline loops: CDR1 SNHLY, CDR2 FYNNEI. The J segment lost 5 bases and the V segment lost 5 bases, leaving 3 bases of the junction unmatched. This clonotype originated in a man aged 35-49 years in good health and CMV-seronegative. The J gene is TRBJ2-7, the V gene TRBV2; TRBD1 matches at 7 bases. The specimen sequenced was PBMCs. This CDR3 is CASSRDSHEQYF. CDR3 in DNA: TGTGCCAGCAGTAGGGACAGCCACGAGCAGTACTTC.